This TCR beta chain is from a study of blood T cells in healthy people across ages. Isolation of PBMCs gave at least 6 million cells per sample. Combining a sample-barcoded 5' primer with a J-beta primer mix, a second PCR ran for roughly 6 to 12 cycles. TCRdb reprocessed the 5' RACE reads with MiXCR, giving one entry per CDR3 protein. This table has about 1,400,000 distinct CDR3 sequences, roughly 60% appearing once. A note on this clonotype: Antigen unknown.

Germline CDR1 reads DFQATT; CDR2 reads SNEGSKA (reference sequence). The V and J ends lost 8 bases and 3 bases respectively, with 13 bases between them. This CDR3 comprises 12 residues. Notes on the study in general: Since the PBMCs were unsorted, naive and antigen-experienced cells could not be conclusively compared. There was no known CMV status for donors, so expanded clonotype changes were possibly confounded.

Sequences were obtained from blood. The rearrangement joins TRBV20-1 to TRBJ1-1, with D possibly TRBD1 on 5 matching bases. The receptor was derived from a man younger than 30 in good health. CDR3 DNA: TGCAGTCCCGGATGGGACTACACTGAAGCTTTCTTT. Translated, it gives CSPGWDYTEAFF.